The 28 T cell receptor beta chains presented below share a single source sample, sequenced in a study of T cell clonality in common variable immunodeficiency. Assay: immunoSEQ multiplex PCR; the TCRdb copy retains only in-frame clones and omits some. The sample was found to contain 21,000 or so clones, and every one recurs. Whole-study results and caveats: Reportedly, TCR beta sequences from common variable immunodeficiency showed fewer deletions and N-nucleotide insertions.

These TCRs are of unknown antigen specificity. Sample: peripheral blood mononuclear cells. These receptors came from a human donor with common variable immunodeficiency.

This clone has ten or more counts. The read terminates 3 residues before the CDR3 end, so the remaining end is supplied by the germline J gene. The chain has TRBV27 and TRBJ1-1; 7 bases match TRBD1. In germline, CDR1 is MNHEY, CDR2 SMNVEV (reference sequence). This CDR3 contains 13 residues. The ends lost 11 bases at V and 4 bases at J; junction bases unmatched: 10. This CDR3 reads CAAQTGPLTEAFF. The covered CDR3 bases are TGTGCCGCCCAGACAGGGCCTCTCACTGAA.

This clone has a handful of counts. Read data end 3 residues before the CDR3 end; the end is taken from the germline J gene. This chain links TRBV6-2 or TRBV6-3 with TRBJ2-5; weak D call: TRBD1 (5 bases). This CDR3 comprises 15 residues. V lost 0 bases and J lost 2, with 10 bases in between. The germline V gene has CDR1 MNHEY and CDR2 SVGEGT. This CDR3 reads CASSYSLPGQETQYF. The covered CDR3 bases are TGTGCCAGCAGTTACTCCCTCCCAGGGCAAGAGACC.

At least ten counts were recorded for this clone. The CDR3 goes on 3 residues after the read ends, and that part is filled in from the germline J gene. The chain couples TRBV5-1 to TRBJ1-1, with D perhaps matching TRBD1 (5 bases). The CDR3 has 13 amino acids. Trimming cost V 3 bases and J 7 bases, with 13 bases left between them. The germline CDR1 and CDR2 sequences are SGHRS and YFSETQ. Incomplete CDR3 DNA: TGCGCCAGCAGCTGGAGGGGCTCCAGTGAA. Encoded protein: CASSWRGSSE. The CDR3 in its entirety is CASSWRGSSEAFF.

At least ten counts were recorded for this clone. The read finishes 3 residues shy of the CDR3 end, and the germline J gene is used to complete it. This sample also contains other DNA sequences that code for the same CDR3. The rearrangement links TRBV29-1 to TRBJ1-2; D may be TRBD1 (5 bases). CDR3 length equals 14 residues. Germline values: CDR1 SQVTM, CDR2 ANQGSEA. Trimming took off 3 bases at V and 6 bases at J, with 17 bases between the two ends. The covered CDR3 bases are TGCAGCGTTGACTTGACAGCCGTTGGCCATGGC. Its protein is CSVDLTAVGHG. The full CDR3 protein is CSVDLTAVGHGYTF.

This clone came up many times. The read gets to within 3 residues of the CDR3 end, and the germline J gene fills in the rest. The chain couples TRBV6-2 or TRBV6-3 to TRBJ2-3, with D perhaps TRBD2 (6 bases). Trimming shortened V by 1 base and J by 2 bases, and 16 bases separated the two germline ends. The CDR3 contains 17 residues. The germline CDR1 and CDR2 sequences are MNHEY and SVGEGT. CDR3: CASSYLPRDWTTDTQYF. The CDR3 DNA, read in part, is TGTGCCAGCAGTTACTTGCCCAGGGACTGGACCACAGATACG.

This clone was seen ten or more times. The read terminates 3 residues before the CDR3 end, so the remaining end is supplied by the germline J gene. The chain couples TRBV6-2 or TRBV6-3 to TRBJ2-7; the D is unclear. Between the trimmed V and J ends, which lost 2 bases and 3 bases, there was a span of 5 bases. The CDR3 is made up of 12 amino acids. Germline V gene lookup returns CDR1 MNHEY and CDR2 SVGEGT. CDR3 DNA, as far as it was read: TGTGCCAGCAGTTACACGGTCTACGAG. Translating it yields CASSYTVYE. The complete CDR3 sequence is CASSYTVYEQYF.

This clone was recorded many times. CDR3 DNA, as far as it was read: TGTGCCAGCAGCTTAGTCGGCCGGGGTCCCCGCGAG. This codes for CASSLVGRGPRE. The complete CDR3 reads CASSLVGRGPREQYF. The V gene is TRBV7-2, the J gene TRBJ2-7; perhaps TRBD2 as D (5 bases). The read terminates 3 residues before the CDR3 end, so the remaining end is supplied by the germline J gene. V was pared by 1 base and J by 6 bases, with 16 bases between. Germline CDR1 and CDR2: SGHTA and FQGNSA. This CDR3 comprises 15 residues.

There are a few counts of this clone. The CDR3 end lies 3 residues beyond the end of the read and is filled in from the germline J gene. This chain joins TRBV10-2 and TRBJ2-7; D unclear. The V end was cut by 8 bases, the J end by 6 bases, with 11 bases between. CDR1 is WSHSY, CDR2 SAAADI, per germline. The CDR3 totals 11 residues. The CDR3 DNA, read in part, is TGCGCCAGCCTTCTCCGACTCGAG. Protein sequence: CASLLRLE. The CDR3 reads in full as CASLLRLEQYF.

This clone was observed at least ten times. The CDR3 reads CASSAGQLNTEAFF. Partial CDR3 DNA: TGTGCCAGCAGCGCCGGACAGTTGAACACTGAA. The chain uses TRBV5-4 and TRBJ1-1; D perhaps matches TRBD1 (6 bases). The read ends 3 residues before the CDR3 terminus; that terminus is restored from the germline J gene. The germline V and J ends were trimmed by 4 bases and 0 bases, with 10 bases remaining between them. The CDR3 is made up of 14 amino acids. In germline, CDR1 is SGHNT, CDR2 YYREEE (reference sequence).

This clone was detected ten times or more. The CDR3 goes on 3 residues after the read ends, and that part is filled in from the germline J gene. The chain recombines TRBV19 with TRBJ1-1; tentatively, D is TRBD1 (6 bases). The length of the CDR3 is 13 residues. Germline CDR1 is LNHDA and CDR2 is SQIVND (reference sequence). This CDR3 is CASSRNRVQEAFF. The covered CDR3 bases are TGTGCCAGTAGTCGTAACAGGGTACAAGAA. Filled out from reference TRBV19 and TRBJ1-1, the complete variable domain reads DGGITQSPKYLFRKEGQNVTLSCEQNLNHDAMYWYRQDPGQGLRLIYYSQIVNDFQKGDIAEGYSVSREKKESFPLTVTSAQKNPTAFYLCASSRNRVQEAFFGQGTRLTVV.

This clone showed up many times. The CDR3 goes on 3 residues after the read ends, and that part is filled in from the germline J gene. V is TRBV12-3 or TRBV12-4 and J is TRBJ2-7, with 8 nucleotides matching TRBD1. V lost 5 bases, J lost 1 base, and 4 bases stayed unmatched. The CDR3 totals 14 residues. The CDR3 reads CASSLGQGSYEQYF. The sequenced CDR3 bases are TGTGCCAGCAGTCTCGGACAGGGATCCTACGAG.

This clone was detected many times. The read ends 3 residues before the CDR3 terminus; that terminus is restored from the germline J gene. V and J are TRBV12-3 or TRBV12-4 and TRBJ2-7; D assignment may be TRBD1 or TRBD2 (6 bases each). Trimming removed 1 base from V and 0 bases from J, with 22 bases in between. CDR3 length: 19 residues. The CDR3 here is CASSLESWLREDSSYEQYF. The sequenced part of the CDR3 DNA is TGTGCCAGCAGTTTAGAGAGTTGGCTAAGGGAGGACAGCTCCTACGAG.

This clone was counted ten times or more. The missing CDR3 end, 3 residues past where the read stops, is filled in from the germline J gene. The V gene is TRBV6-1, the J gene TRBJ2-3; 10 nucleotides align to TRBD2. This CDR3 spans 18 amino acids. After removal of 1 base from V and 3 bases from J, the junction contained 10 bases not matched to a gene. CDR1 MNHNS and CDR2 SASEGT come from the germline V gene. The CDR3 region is CASSEVQRGGGFTDTQYF. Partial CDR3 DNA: TGTGCCAGCAGTGAAGTCCAGCGGGGGGGCGGTTTTACAGATACG.

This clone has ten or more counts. The chain's CDR3 is CASSPGTLNTGELFF. The DNA read from the CDR3 is TGCGCCAGCAGCCCCGGGACACTAAACACCGGGGAG. The chain combines TRBV5-1 with TRBJ2-2, with D possibly being TRBD1 (6 bases). The observed sequence ends 3 residues before the CDR3 terminus, with the missing tail filled in from the germline J gene. CDR1 SGHRS and CDR2 YFSETQ come from the germline V gene. Trimming stripped 4 bases from V and 2 bases from J, with 12 bases between. This CDR3 is built from 15 residues.

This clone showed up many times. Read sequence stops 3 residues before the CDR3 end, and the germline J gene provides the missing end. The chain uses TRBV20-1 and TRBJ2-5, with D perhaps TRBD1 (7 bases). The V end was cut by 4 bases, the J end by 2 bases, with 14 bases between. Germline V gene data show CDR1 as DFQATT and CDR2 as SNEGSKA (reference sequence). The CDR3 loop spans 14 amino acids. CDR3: CSATRGVPQETQYF. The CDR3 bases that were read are TGCAGTGCTACCAGGGGGGTTCCGCAAGAGACC.

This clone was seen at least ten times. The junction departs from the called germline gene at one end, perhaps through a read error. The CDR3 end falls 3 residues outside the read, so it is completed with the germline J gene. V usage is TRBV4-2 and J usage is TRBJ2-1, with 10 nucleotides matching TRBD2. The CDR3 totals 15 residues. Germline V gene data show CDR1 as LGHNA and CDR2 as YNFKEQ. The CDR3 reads CASSQQRGGIYEQFF. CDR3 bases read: TGCGCCAGCAGCCAACAGCGGGGGGGCATCTATGAG.

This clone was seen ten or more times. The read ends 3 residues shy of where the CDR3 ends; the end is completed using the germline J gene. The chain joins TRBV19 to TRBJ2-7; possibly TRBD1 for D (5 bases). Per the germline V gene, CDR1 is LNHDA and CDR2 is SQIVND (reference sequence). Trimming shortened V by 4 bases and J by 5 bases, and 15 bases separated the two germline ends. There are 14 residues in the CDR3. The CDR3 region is CASSSPGRVHEQYF. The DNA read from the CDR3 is TGTGCCAGTAGTAGCCCGGGCAGGGTGCACGAG.

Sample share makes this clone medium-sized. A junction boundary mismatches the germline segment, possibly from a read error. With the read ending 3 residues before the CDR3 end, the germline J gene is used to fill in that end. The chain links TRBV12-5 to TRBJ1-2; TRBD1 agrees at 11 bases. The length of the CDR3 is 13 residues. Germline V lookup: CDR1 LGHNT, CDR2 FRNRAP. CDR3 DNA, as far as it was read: TGTGCTTGTGGGACAGGGGGGAACTATGGC. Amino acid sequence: CACGTGGNYG. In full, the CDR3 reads CACGTGGNYGYTF.

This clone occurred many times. CDR3 protein: CATARGAGVNEQYF. Partial CDR3 DNA: TGTGCCACCGCCCGGGGGGCCGGGGTTAACGAG. J is TRBJ2-7 and V is TRBV2; TRBD2 is a possible D gene (7 bases). The read comes to an end 3 residues before the CDR3 does, leaving the germline J gene to fill in the end. Trimming pared 10 bases from V and 5 bases from J, leaving 21 bases between. Looked up from germline, CDR1 is SNHLY and CDR2 is FYNNEI. This CDR3 is built from 14 residues. Complete variable domain (other parts from reference TRBV2 and TRBJ2-7): EPEVTQTPSHQVTQMGQEVILRCVPISNHLYFYWYRQILGQKVEFLVSFYNNEISEKSEIFDDQFSVERPDGSNFTLKIRSTKLEDSAMYFCATARGAGVNEQYFGPGTRLTVT.

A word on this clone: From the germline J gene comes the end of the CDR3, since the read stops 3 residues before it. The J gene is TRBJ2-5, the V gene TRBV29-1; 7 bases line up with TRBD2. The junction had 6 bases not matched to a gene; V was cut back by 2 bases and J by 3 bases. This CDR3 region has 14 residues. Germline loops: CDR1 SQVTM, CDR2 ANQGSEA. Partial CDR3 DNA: TGCAGCGTTGAAATCCTGGCGGGGGAAGAGACC. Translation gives CSVEILAGEET. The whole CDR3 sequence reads CSVEILAGEETQYF. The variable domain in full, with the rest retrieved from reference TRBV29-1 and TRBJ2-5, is SAVISQKPSRDICQRGTSLTIQCQVDSQVTMMFWYRQQPGQSLTLIATANQGSEATYESGFVIDKFPISRPNLTFSTLTVSNMSPEDSSIYLCSVEILAGEETQYFGPGTRLLVL.

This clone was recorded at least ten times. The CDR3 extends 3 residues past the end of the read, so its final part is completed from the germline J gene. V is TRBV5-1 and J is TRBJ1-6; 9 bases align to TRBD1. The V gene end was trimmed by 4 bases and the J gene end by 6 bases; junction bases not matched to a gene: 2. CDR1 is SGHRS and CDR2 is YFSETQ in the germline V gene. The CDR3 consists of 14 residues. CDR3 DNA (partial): TGCGCCAGCAGCCTGGGACAGGGTAATTCACCC. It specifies CASSLGQGNSP. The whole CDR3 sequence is CASSLGQGNSPLHF.

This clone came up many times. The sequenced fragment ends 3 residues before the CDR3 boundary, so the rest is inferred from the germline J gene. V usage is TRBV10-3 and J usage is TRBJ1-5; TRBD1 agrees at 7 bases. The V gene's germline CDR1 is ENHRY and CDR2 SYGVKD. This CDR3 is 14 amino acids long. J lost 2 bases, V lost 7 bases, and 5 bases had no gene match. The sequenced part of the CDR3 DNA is TGTGCCATCAATGGGGACAGTCGCAATCAGCCC. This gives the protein CAINGDSRNQP. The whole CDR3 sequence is CAINGDSRNQPQHF.

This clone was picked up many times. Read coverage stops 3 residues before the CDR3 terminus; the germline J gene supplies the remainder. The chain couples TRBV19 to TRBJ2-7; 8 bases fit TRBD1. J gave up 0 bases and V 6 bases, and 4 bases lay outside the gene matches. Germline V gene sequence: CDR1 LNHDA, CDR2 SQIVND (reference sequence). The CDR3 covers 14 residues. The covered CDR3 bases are TGTGCCAGTAGATCGACAGGGGACTCCTACGAG. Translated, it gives CASRSTGDSYE. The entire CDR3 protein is CASRSTGDSYEQYF. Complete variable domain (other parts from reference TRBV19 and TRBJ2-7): DGGITQSPKYLFRKEGQNVTLSCEQNLNHDAMYWYRQDPGQGLRLIYYSQIVNDFQKGDIAEGYSVSREKKESFPLTVTSAQKNPTAFYLCASRSTGDSYEQYFGPGTRLTVT.

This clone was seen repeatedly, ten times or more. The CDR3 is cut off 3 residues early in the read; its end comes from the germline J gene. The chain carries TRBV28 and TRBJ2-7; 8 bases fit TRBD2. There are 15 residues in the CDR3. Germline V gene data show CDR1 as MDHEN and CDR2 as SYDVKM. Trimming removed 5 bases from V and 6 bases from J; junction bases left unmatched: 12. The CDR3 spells CASSGVGLGLTEQYF. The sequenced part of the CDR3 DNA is TGTGCCAGCAGTGGAGTGGGACTAGGTTTAACCGAG.

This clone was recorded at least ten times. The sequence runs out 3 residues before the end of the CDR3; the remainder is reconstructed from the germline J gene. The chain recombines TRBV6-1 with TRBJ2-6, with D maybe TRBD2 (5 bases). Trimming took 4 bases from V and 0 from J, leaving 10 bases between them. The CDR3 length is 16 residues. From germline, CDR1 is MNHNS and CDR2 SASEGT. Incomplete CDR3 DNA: TGTGCCAGCAGTGGGCGCGGGTCCTCTGGGGCCAACGTC. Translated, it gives CASSGRGSSGANV. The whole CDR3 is CASSGRGSSGANVLTF.

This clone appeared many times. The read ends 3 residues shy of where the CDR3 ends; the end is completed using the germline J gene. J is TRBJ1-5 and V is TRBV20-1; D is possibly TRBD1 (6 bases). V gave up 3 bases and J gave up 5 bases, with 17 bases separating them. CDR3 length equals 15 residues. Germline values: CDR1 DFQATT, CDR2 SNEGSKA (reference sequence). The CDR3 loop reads CSASYAGGGYQPQHF. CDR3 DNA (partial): TGCAGTGCTAGTTACGCGGGGGGCGGGTATCAGCCC.

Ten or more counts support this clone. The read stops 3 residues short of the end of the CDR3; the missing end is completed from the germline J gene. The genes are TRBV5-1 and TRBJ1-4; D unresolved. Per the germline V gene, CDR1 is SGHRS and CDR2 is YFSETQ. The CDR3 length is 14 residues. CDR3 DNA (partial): TGCGCCAGCAGCTTGGACAAGGGCGGGCGGAAA. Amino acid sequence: CASSLDKGGRK. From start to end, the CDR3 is CASSLDKGGRKLFF. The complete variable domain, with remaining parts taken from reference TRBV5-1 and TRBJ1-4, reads KAGVTQTPRYLIKTRGQQVTLSCSPISGHRSVSWYQQTPGQGLQFLFEYFSETQRNKGNFPGRFSGRQFSNSRSEMNVSTLELGDSALYLCASSLDKGGRKLFFGSGTQLSVL.

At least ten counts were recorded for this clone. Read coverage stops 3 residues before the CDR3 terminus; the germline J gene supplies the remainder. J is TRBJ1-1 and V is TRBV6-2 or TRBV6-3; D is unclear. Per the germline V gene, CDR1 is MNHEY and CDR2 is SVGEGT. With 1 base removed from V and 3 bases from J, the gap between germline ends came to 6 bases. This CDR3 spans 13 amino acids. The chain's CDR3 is CASSYWYYTEAFF. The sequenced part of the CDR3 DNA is TGTGCCAGCAGTTACTGGTACTACACTGAA.